Following are 17 T cell receptor beta chains from one sample sequenced in a study of blood T cell repertoires in COVID-19 (dated by TCRdb to 2018 to 2021). The library relied on the immunoSEQ multiplex PCR assay. As stored in TCRdb, this immuneACCESS dataset retains in-frame rearrangements with V and J assigned. A fraction of the clones does not appear; measured against another copy, unresolved V genes explain less than half of the discrepancy, and the remainder lacks a known reason. Recorded for this sample are hundreds of thousands of clones; approximately 90% of them occurred a single time. Approximately 3.5% of the sample is held by the ten biggest clonotypes. Sequencing was performed on peripheral blood. These receptors were taken from a woman aged 18-35 years who had recovered from COVID-19.

This chain joins TRBV27 and TRBJ2-2, with TRBD1 as a possible D gene (7 bases). Per the germline V gene, CDR1 is MNHEY and CDR2 is SMNVEV (reference sequence). V was trimmed by 5 bases and J by 6 bases, leaving 16 bases between them. This CDR3 has 15 amino acids. CDR3 amino acids: CASSPRQGGAGELFF. The DNA for the CDR3 is TGTGCCAGCAGTCCCCGACAGGGAGGTGCCGGGGAGCTGTTTTTT.

This chain connects TRBV24-1 to TRBJ2-5, with D possibly TRBD2 on 6 matching bases. The germline V and J ends were trimmed by 3 bases and 4 bases, with 14 bases remaining between them. The CDR3 has 15 amino acids. Germline CDR1 is KGHDR and CDR2 is SFDVKD. Here the CDR3 reads CATSDPREWGETQYF. The CDR3 bases are TGTGCCACCAGTGATCCTCGGGAGTGGGGAGAGACCCAGTACTTC.

This clone has only one observation. This chain links TRBV6-1 with TRBJ1-5; D possibly corresponds to TRBD1 (5 bases). The V end lost 0 bases, the J end lost 7 bases, and 16 bases lay between the germline ends. Germline V gene data show CDR1 as MNHNS and CDR2 as SASEGT. CDR3 length equals 16 residues. Written as DNA, the CDR3 is TGTGCCAGCAGTGAAGCGGTGGGGGGGAAGGGACAGCCCCAGCATTTT. This codes for CASSEAVGGKGQPQHF.

The CDR3 region is CASSPVGGVRRANVLTF. The DNA for the CDR3 is TGTGCCAGCAGCCCCGTCGGGGGAGTACGAAGGGCCAACGTCCTGACTTTC. The V and J genes are TRBV11-3 and TRBJ2-6, with TRBD2 as a possible D gene (6 bases). From germline, CDR1 is SGHNT and CDR2 YENEEA. The CDR3 totals 17 residues. Trimming left V 5 bases short and J 5 bases short, with 19 bases between. The whole variable domain, remainder taken from reference TRBV11-3 and TRBJ2-6, is EAGVVQSPRYKIIEKKQPVAFWCNPISGHNTLYWYLQNLGQGPELLIRYENEEAVDDSQLPKDRFSAERLKGVDSTLKIQPAELGDSAVYLCASSPVGGVRRANVLTFGAGSRLTVL.

The V call is TRBV28, the J call TRBJ2-7; D call uncertain. Trimming pared 1 base from V and 3 bases from J, leaving 10 bases between. Germline lookup yields CDR1 MDHEN and CDR2 SYDVKM. This CDR3 is 14 amino acids long. The CDR3 coding sequence is TGTGCCAGCAGTTTATCGCAACTCGTCTACGAGCAGTACGTC. Translating gives CASSLSQLVYEQYV.

The rearrangement joins TRBV19 to TRBJ1-1; D gene unclear. Trimming cost V 5 bases and J 2 bases, with 9 bases left between them. The germline V gene has CDR1 LNHDA and CDR2 SQIVND (reference sequence). This CDR3 has 13 residues. The CDR3 DNA follows: TGTGCCAGTAGTTATGGCCATAACACTGAAGCTTTCTTT. Protein product: CASSYGHNTEAFF.

The rearrangement joins TRBV7-2 to TRBJ2-3, with 9 bases fitting TRBD2. Germline V gives CDR1 SGHTA, CDR2 FQGNSA. This CDR3 is 19 amino acids long. Trimming took 4 bases from V and 4 from J; bases not matched to a gene: 18. The CDR3 DNA is TGTGCCAGCAGCTCCCCGGGCGGGGTTAGCGGGAGCTTGGCAGATACGCAGTATTTT. It specifies CASSSPGGVSGSLADTQYF.

The CDR3, as DNA: TGTGCCACCAGTGCTCCCAACAGGGGGCGGGATGAGCAGTTCTTC. Translated: CATSAPNRGRDEQFF. The chain joins TRBV24-1 to TRBJ2-1, with 9 positions matching TRBD1. Germline V gives CDR1 KGHDR, CDR2 SFDVKD. CDR3 length: 15 amino acids. V trimming: 5 bases; J trimming: 8 bases; junction bases outside the gene matches: 9.

The chain recombines TRBV6-5 with TRBJ2-1; 9 bases line up with TRBD1. CDR3 length: 13 residues. Trimming removed 6 bases from V and 8 bases from J; junction bases left unmatched: 5. Germline V gives CDR1 MNHEY, CDR2 SVGAGI. This CDR3 reads CASSAGTGYEQFF. The CDR3 DNA is TGTGCCAGCAGCGCCGGGACAGGGTATGAGCAGTTCTTC.

The genes are TRBV29-1 and TRBJ1-1; weak D call: TRBD1 (6 bases). CDR1 SQVTM and CDR2 ANQGSEA come from the germline V gene. CDR3 size: 13 residues. With 4 bases removed from V and 4 bases from J, the gap between germline ends came to 13 bases. CDR3 region: CSVVDRWGTEAFF. Here the CDR3 DNA reads TGCAGCGTTGTCGACAGGTGGGGCACTGAAGCTTTCTTT.

The gene calls are TRBV14 and TRBJ1-1, with a tentative D call TRBD1 (6 bases). The germline V gene has CDR1 SGHDN and CDR2 FVKESK. Between the trimmed V and J ends, which lost 3 bases and 5 bases, there was a span of 7 bases. This CDR3 spans 12 amino acids. In DNA, the CDR3 is TGTGCCAGCAGCCATAGGGGGACTGAAGCTTTCTTT. Translation: CASSHRGTEAFF. The full variable domain, rest sourced from reference TRBV14 and TRBJ1-1, is EAGVTQFPSHSVIEKGQTVTLRCDPISGHDNLYWYRRVMGKEIKFLLHFVKESKQDESGMPNNRFLAERTGGTYSTLKVQPAELEDSGVYFCASSHRGTEAFFGQGTRLTVV.

The chain employs TRBV7-9 and TRBJ1-2; possibly TRBD1 for D (5 bases). Deletions cut 5 bases from V and 1 base from J, with 8 bases between. The CDR3 runs to 13 residues. Per germline, CDR1 SEHNR and CDR2 FQNEAQ (reference sequence). CDR3 protein: CASSTDSNYGYTF. The DNA for the CDR3 is TGTGCCAGCAGCACCGACAGTAACTATGGCTACACCTTC.

The gene calls are TRBV30 and TRBJ2-1, with 8 bases lining up with TRBD2. Germline V gene lookup returns CDR1 GTSNPN and CDR2 SVGIG (reference sequence). J lost 11 bases, V lost 0 bases, and 18 bases had no gene match. This CDR3 has 17 residues. CDR3 sequence: CAWSVSSGLAALAKQFF. DNA of the CDR3: TGTGCCTGGAGTGTGTCGTCCGGACTAGCCGCATTAGCGAAGCAGTTCTTC.

The chain recombines TRBV30 with TRBJ2-3; TRBD2 is a possible D gene (6 bases). The V end lost 2 bases, the J end lost 3 bases, and 15 bases lay between the germline ends. This CDR3 is 15 amino acids long. CDR1 is GTSNPN and CDR2 is SVGIG in the germline V gene (reference sequence). CDR3: CAWSWSGVGTDTQYF. The CDR3 nucleotides are TGTGCCTGGAGTTGGTCGGGAGTGGGGACAGATACGCAGTATTTT.

CDR3 DNA: TGTGCCAGCAGCTTGGACAGGGTGGGAGGCTACACCTTC. Its protein product is CASSLDRVGGYTF. This sequence joins TRBV7-9 and TRBJ1-2; 8 bases fit TRBD1. The V gene end was trimmed by 3 bases and the J gene end by 8 bases; junction bases not matched to a gene: 5. The CDR3 spans 13 residues. The germline gives CDR1 SEHNR, CDR2 FQNEAQ (reference sequence).

J is TRBJ2-7 and V is TRBV6-2 or TRBV6-3; 7 nucleotides agree with TRBD2. The CDR3 is 13 amino acids. J lost 5 bases, V lost 3 bases, and 4 bases had no gene match. The germline V gene encodes CDR1 MNHEY and CDR2 SVGEGT. In DNA form, the CDR3 reads TGTGCCAGCAGTTATACGGGAGGCCACGAGCAGTACGTC. Encoded protein: CASSYTGGHEQYV.

The chain uses TRBV5-1 and TRBJ1-5, with D possibly TRBD1 on 6 matching bases. CDR3 length: 16 amino acids. Germline loops: CDR1 SGHRS, CDR2 YFSETQ. Trimming pared 0 bases from V and 7 bases from J, leaving 17 bases between. CDR3 residues: CASSLEGHQVGQPQHF. In DNA form, the CDR3 reads TGCGCCAGCAGCTTGGAGGGACACCAAGTGGGACAGCCCCAGCATTTT.